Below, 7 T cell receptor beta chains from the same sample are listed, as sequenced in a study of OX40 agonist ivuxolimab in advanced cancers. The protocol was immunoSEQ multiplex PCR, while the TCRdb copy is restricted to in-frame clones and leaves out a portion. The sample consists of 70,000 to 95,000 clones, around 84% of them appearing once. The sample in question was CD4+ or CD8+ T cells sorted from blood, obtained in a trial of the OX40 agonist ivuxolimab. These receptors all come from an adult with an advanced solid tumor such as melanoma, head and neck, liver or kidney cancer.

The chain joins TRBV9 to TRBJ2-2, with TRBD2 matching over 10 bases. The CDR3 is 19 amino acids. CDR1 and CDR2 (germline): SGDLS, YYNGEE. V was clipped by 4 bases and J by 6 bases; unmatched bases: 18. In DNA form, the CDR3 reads TGTGCCAGCAGCACCCCCAAGGCCAGCGGGGGGGCCAAGGCCGGGGAGCTGTTTTTT. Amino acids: CASSTPKASGGAKAGELFF.

CDR3: CASSRLDRGTEAFF. CDR3 DNA sequence: TGCGCCAGCAGCCGACTAGACAGGGGCACTGAAGCTTTCTTT. The V call is TRBV4-3, the J call TRBJ1-1; 8 bases are shared with TRBD1. Germline V lookup: CDR1 LGHNA, CDR2 YSLEER. The CDR3 sequence is 14 residues long. V trimming: 4 bases; J trimming: 4 bases; junction bases outside the gene matches: 5.

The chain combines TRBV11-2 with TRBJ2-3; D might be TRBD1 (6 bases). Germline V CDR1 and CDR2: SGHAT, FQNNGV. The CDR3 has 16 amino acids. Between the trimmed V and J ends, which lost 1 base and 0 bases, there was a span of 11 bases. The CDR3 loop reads CASSLGVGASTDTQYF. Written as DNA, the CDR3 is TGTGCCAGCAGCTTAGGGGTGGGGGCCAGCACAGATACGCAGTATTTT.

In DNA form, the CDR3 reads TGTGCCAGCAGTCCCCGGACAGGTTGGGACACTGAAGCTTTCTTT. Its protein is CASSPRTGWDTEAFF. The gene calls are TRBV28 and TRBJ1-1; the match to TRBD1 covers 7 bases. The trim removed 5 bases at V and 3 bases at J, leaving 9 bases unmatched. The CDR3 sequence is 15 residues long. Per germline, CDR1 MDHEN and CDR2 SYDVKM. Supplemented by reference TRBV28 and TRBJ1-1, the full variable domain reads DVKVTQSSRYLVKRTGEKVFLECVQDMDHENMFWYRQDPGLGLRLIYFSYDVKMKEKGDIPEGYSVSREKKERFSLILESASTNQTSMYLCASSPRTGWDTEAFFGQGTRLTVV.

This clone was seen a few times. Here the CDR3 reads CASGDSSSTDTQYF. For the CDR3, the DNA is TGTGCCTCAGGGGACAGTTCTAGCACAGATACGCAGTATTTT. The genes are TRBV10-3 and TRBJ2-3; 7 bases match TRBD1. CDR3 size: 14 residues. Germline V gives CDR1 ENHRY, CDR2 SYGVKD. Germline trimming cut 11 bases from V and 0 bases from J; bases unmatched to any gene: 8.

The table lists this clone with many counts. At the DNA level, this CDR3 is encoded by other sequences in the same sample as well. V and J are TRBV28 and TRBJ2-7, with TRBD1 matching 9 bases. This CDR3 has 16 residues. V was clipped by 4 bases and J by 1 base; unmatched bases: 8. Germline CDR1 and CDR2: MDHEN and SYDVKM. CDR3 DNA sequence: TGTGCCAGCAGTTCCCCGACCGGACAGGGGTCCTACGAGCAGTACGTC. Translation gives CASSSPTGQGSYEQYV.

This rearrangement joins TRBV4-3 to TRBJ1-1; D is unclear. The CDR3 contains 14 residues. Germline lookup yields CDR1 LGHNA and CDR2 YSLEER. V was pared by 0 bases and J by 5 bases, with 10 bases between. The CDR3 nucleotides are TGCGCCAGCAGCCAAGATAACACAAAGACTGAAGCTTTCTTT. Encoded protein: CASSQDNTKTEAFF.